This TCR beta chain originates from a study of technical replicates of blood from a handful of donors. Profiled with immunoSEQ multiplex PCR; TCRdb holds only in-frame clones, not every one. The repertoire holds tens of thousands of clones, 80% to 95% seen once, with roughly 0.26% in the top ten. Germline CDR1 is SGDLS and CDR2 is YYNGEE. CDR3 size: 21 residues. V lost 2 bases and J lost 5; bases outside the gene matches: 23. The rearrangement joins TRBV9 to TRBJ2-1, with 9 bases fitting TRBD2. Sequencing was carried out using T cells isolated from PBMCs. The origin of this receptor is a human donor in good health. CDR3 amino acids: CASSVMIAGGSRLAVHNEQFF. DNA of the CDR3: TGTGCCAGCAGCGTTATGATTGCCGGAGGGTCGCGACTAGCGGTACACAATGAGCAGTTCTTC.